The T cell receptor beta chain described here comes from a study of immune characterization of retroperitoneal liposarcoma. J was trimmed by 13 bases and V by 0 bases; bases with no gene match: 6. The CDR3 consists of 13 residues. CDR1 MNHNS and CDR2 SASEGT come from the germline V gene. TCRdb reanalysed the PCR reads using MiXCR and keeps one entry per CDR3 protein. The sample consists of thousands of distinct CDR3 sequences, roughly 23% of them appearing once. This chain connects TRBV6-1 to TRBJ2-1; 7 bases map to TRBD1. Sequenced: tumor tissue. The receptor was isolated from a male donor with retroperitoneal liposarcoma. The CDR3 coding sequence is TGTGCCAGCAGTGAAGCCGAACAGGGGATTCAGTTCTTC. Protein sequence: CASSEAEQGIQFF.